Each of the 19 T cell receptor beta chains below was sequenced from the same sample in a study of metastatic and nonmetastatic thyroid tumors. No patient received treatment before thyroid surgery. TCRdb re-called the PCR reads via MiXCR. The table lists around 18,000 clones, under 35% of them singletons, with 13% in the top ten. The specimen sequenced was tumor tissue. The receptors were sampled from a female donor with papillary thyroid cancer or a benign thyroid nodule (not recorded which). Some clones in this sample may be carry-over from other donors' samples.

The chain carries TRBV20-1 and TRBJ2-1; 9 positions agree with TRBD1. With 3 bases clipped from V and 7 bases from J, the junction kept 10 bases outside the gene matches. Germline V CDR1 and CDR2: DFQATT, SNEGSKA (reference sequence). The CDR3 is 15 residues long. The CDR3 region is CSASGYGQGQNEQFF. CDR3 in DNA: TGCAGTGCTAGCGGCTATGGACAGGGGCAAAATGAGCAGTTCTTC.

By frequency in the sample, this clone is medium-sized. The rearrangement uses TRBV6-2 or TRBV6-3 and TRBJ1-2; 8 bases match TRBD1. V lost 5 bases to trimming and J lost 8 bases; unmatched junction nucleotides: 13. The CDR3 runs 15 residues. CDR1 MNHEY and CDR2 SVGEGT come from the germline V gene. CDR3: CASSLTRTGSGGYTF. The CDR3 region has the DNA TGTGCCAGCAGTCTAACTCGGACAGGGAGCGGCGGCTACACCTTC.

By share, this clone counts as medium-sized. Here the CDR3 reads CASSADRGDTEAFF. The CDR3, as DNA: TGTGCCAGCAGTGCCGACAGGGGAGACACTGAAGCTTTCTTT. This rearrangement joins TRBV6-1 to TRBJ1-1, with 8 bases lining up with TRBD1. The germline V gene has CDR1 MNHNS and CDR2 SASEGT. This CDR3 is 14 amino acids long. Germline trimming cut 4 bases from V and 3 bases from J; bases unmatched to any gene: 4.

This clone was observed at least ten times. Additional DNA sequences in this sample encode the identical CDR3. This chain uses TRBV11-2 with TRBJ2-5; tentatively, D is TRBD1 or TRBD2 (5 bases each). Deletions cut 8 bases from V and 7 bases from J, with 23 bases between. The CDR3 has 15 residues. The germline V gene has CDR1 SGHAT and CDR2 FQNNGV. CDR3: CASRTLGTVRGTQYF. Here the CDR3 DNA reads TGTGCCAGCCGGACGCTAGGGACCGTGAGGGGGACCCAGTACTTC. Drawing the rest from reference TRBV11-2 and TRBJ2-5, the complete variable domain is EAGVAQSPRYKIIEKRQSVAFWCNPISGHATLYWYQQILGQGPKLLIQFQNNGVVDDSQLPKDRFSAERLKGVDSTLKIQPAKLEDSAVYLCASRTLGTVRGTQYFGPGTRLLVL.

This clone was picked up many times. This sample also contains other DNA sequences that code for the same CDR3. CDR3 amino acids: CASSSRDRGANEKLFF. As DNA, the CDR3 is TGTGCCAGCAGCTCCCGGGACAGGGGCGCTAATGAAAAACTGTTTTTT. The rearrangement joins TRBV7-9 to TRBJ1-4, with 10 bases fitting TRBD1. This CDR3 spans 16 amino acids. Germline-derived CDR1 and CDR2 are SEHNR and FQNEAQ (reference sequence). V trimming: 4 bases; J trimming: 3 bases; junction bases outside the gene matches: 5. Full variable domain (rest looked up from reference TRBV7-9 and TRBJ1-4): DTGVSQNPRHKITKRGQNVTFRCDPISEHNRLYWYRQTLGQGPEFLTYFQNEAQLEKSRLLSDRFSAERPKGSFSTLEIQRTEQGDSAMYLCASSSRDRGANEKLFFGSGTQLSVL.

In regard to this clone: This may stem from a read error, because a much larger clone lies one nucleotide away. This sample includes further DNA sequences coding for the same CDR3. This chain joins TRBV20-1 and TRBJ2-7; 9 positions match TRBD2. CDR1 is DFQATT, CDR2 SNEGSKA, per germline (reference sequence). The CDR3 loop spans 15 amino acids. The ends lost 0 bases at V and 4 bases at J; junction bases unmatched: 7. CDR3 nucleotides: TGCAGTGCTAGAGAGGGTAGCGGGAGCTCATACGAGCAGTACTTC. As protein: CSAREGSGSSYEQYF.

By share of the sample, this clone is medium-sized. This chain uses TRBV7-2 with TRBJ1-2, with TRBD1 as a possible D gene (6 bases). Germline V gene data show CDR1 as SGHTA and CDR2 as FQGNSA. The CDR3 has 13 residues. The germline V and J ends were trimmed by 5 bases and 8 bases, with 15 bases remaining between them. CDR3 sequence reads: CASSAGVRVGYTF. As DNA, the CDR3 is TGTGCCAGCAGCGCAGGGGTAAGGGTAGGCTACACCTTC.

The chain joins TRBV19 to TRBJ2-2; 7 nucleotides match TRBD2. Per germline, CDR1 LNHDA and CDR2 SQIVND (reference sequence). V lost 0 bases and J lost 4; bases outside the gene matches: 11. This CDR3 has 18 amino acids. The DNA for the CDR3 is TGTGCCAGTAGTATAGATCTTTTCACTAGCGTGCTCACCGGGGAGCTGTTTTTT. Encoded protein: CASSIDLFTSVLTGELFF.

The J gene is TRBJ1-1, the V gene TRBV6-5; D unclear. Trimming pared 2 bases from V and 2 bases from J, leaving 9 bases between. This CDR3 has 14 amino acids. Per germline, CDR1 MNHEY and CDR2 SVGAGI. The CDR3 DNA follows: TGTGCCAGCAGTTACACGGCAGGTAACACTGAAGCTTTCTTT. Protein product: CASSYTAGNTEAFF.

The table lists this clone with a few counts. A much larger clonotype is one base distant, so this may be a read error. The CDR3 nucleotides are TGTGCCAGCAGTGAAAAGGTCGGGGGTCAGCCCCAGCATTTT. Its protein product is CASSEKVGGQPQHF. V gene TRBV6-1 combines with J gene TRBJ1-5, with a weak D call TRBD1 (5 bases). V dropped 2 bases and J dropped 6 bases, with 11 bases sitting between them. Germline lookup yields CDR1 MNHNS and CDR2 SASEGT. CDR3 length equals 14 residues.

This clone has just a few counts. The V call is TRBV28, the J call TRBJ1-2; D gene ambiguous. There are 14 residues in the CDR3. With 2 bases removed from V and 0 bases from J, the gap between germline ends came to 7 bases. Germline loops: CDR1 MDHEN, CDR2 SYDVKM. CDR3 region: CASSLPQANYGYTF. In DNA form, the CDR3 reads TGTGCCAGCAGTTTACCTCAAGCTAACTATGGCTACACCTTC.

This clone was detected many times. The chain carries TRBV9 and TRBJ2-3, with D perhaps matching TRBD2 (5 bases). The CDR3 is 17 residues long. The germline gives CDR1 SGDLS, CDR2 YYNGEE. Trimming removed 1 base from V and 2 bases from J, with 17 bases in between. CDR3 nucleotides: TGTGCCAGCAGCGTATTCGCTAGCAGCGACTTCACAGATACGCAGTATTTT. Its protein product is CASSVFASSDFTDTQYF.

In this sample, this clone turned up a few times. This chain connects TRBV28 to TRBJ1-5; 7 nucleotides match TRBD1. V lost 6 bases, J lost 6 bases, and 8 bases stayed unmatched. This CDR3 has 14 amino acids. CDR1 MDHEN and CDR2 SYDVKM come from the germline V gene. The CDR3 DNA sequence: TGTGCCAGCAGCCCCACAGGGGAGGCTCAGCCCCAGCATTTT. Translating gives CASSPTGEAQPQHF.

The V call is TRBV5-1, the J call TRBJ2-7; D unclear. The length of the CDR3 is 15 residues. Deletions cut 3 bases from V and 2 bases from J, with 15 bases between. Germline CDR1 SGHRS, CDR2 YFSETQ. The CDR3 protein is CASSSHDMEPYEQYF. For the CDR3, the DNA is TGCGCCAGCAGCTCACACGACATGGAACCCTACGAGCAGTACTTC.

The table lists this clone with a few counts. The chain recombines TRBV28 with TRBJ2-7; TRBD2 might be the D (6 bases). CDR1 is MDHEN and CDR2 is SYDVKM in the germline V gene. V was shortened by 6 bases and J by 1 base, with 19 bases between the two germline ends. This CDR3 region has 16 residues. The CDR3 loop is CASRRSPRDLSYEQYF. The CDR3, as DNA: TGTGCCAGCAGGCGTAGCCCCCGGGACTTATCCTACGAGCAGTACTTC. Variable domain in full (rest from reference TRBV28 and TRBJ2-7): DVKVTQSSRYLVKRTGEKVFLECVQDMDHENMFWYRQDPGLGLRLIYFSYDVKMKEKGDIPEGYSVSREKKERFSLILESASTNQTSMYLCASRRSPRDLSYEQYFGPGTRLTVT.

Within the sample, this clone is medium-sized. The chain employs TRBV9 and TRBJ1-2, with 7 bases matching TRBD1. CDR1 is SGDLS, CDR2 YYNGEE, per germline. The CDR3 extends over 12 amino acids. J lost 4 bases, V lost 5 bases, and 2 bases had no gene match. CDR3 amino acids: CASRGQRYGYTF. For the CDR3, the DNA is TGTGCCAGCAGGGGACAGCGCTATGGCTACACCTTC. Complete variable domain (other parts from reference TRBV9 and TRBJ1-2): DSGVTQTPKHLITATGQRVTLRCSPRSGDLSVYWYQQSLDQGLQFLIQYYNGEERAKGNILERFSAQQFPDLHSELNLSSLELGDSALYFCASRGQRYGYTFGSGTRLTVV.

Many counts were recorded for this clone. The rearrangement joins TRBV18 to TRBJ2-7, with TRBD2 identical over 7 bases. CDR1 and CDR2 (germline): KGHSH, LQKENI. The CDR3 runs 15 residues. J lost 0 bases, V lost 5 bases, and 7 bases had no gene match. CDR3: CASSSGGTGSYEQYF. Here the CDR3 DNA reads TGTGCCAGCTCATCCGGGGGGACGGGCTCCTACGAGCAGTACTTC.

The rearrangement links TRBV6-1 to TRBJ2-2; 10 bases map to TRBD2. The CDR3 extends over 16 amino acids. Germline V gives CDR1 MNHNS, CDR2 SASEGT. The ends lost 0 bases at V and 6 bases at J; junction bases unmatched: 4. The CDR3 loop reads CASSEAPGLAPGELFF. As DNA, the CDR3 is TGTGCCAGCAGTGAAGCCCCGGGACTAGCGCCCGGGGAGCTGTTTTTT.

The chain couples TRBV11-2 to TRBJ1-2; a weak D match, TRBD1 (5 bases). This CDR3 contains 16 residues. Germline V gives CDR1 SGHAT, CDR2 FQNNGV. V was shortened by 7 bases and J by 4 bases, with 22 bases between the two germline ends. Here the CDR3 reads CASTRTGGVDLYGYTF. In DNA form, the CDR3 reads TGTGCCAGCACCCGTACGGGGGGGGTAGATCTCTATGGCTACACCTTC.